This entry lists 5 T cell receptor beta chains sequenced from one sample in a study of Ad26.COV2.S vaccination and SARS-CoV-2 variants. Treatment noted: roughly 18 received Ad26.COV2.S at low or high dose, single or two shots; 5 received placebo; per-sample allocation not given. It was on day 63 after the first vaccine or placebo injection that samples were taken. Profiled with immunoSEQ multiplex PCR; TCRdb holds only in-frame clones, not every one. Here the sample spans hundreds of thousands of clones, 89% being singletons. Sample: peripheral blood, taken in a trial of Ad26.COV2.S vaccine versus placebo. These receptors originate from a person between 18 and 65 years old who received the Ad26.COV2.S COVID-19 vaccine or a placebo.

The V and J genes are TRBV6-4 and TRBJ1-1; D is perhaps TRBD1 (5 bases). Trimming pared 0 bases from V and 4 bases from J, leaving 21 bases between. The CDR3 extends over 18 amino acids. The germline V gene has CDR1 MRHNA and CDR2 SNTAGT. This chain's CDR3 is CASSDSNGRVRVGTEAFF. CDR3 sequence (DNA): TGTGCCAGCAGTGACTCGAATGGTAGGGTCAGGGTGGGCACTGAAGCTTTCTTT.

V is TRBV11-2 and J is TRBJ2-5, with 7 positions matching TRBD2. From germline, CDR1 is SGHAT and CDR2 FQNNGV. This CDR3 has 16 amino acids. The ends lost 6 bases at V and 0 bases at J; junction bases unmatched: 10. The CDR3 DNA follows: TGTGCCAGCAGTCGTGGACTAGACGGGTACCAAGAGACCCAGTACTTC. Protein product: CASSRGLDGYQETQYF.

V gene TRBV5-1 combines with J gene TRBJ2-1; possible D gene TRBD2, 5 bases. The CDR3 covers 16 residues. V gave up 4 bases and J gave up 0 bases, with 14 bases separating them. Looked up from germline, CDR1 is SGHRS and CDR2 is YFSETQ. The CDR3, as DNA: TGCGCCAGCAGCGTTGGTGGGAGCCTCTCCTACAATGAGCAGTTCTTC. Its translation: CASSVGGSLSYNEQFF.

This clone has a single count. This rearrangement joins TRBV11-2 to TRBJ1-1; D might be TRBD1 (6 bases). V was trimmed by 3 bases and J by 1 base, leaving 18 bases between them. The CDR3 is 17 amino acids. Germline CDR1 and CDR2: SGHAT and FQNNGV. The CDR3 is CASSLEAPGAGNTEAFF. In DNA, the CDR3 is TGTGCCAGCAGCTTGGAAGCGCCGGGGGCTGGGAACACTGAAGCTTTCTTT.

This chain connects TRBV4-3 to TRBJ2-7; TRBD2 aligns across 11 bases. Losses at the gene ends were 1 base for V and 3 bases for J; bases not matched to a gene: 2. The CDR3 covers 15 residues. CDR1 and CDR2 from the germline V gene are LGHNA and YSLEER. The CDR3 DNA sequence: TGCGCCAGCAGCCAAGTCCTAGCGGGGGGCTACGAGCAGTACTTC. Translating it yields CASSQVLAGGYEQYF.